These T cell receptor beta chains were read from a single sample in a study of beta chain features in type 1 diabetes. The method was immunoSEQ multiplex PCR; TCRdb's version includes in-frame clones alone and lacks a portion of them. The table lists 200,000 to 250,000 clones, 15% to 20% of them singletons, with 0.08% to 0.095% in the top ten. Specimen: naive CD4+ T cells from blood. These receptors originate from a man aged 25-45 years with type 1 diabetes. Each CDR3 is given with its conserved first and last residue. The D gene is left open where the match is weak. Not all rows give a size; the values are once, few, many and, for expanded clones, a class.

>TRBV4-1|17|TRBD2|.|TRBJ2-5
CASSLRKGTSGEETQYF
TGCGCCAGCAGCCTCAGGAAGGGCACTAGCGGTGAAGAGACCCAGTACTTC
>TRBV9|18|TRBD2|.|TRBJ2-1
CASSTRTSGMGSYNEQFF
TGTGCCAGCAGCACACGGACTAGCGGGATGGGCTCCTACAATGAGCAGTTCTTC
>TRBV28|13|.|.|TRBJ1-2
CASRPGAGYGYTF
TGTGCCAGCAGACCCGGGGCAGGCTATGGCTACACCTTC
>TRBV9|14|.|.|TRBJ2-4
CASSVGGAKNIQYF
TGTGCCAGCAGCGTAGGTGGGGCCAAAAACATTCAGTACTTC
>TRBV21-1|17|.|.|TRBJ2-7
CASSKVPERDPGLEQYF
TGTGCCAGCAGCAAAGTCCCCGAACGGGACCCGGGCCTCGAGCAGTACTTC
>TRBV9|15|TRBD2|.|TRBJ2-3
CASSVAGLDTDTQYF
TGTGCCAGCAGCGTAGCTGGACTAGATACAGATACGCAGTATTTT
>TRBV29-1|14|TRBD2|.|TRBJ2-3
CSATSASGADTQYF
TGCAGCGCCACCTCGGCTAGCGGGGCAGATACGCAGTATTTT
>TRBV11-2|17|TRBD2|few|TRBJ2-3
CASSLGRLADLPDTQYF
TGTGCCAGCAGCTTAGGGCGACTAGCGGATCTCCCAGATACGCAGTATTTT
>TRBV4-3|14|TRBD2|few|TRBJ2-1
CASSRSLAGDEQFF
TGCGCCAGCAGCCGTAGTCTAGCGGGAGATGAGCAGTTCTTC
>TRBV4-2|15|.|once|TRBJ1-2
CASSQENGPLGGYTF
TGTGCCAGCAGCCAAGAAAATGGACCCTTGGGTGGCTACACCTTC
>TRBV30|12|.|.|TRBJ2-5
CAWSFEIETQYF
TGTGCCTGGAGTTTTGAGATTGAGACCCAGTACTTC
>TRBV7-2|16|TRBD2|few|TRBJ2-7
CASSLLSGRSSYEQYF
TGTGCCAGCAGCTTACTAAGCGGGAGGTCGTCCTACGAGCAGTACTTC
>TRBV5-1|15|.|few|TRBJ2-1
CASSLDSGSIMKLFF
TGCGCCAGCAGCCTTGATAGCGGATCTATAATGAAGCTGTTCTTC
>TRBV9|10|.|few|TRBJ1-2
CASSGHGYTF
TGTGCCAGCTCTGGCCATGGCTACACCTTC
>TRBV13|17|TRBD1|.|TRBJ2-3
CASSLGYGTALTDTQYF
TGTGCCAGCAGCTTAGGATACGGGACAGCCTTGACAGATACGCAGTATTTT
>TRBV29-1|15|TRBD1|few|TRBJ1-1
CSVEPRTGMNTEAFF
TGCAGCGTTGAACCTCGGACAGGGATGAACACTGAAGCTTTCTTT
>TRBV9|14|TRBD1|few|TRBJ2-2
CASSRDRGTGELFF
TGTGCCAGCAGCCGGGACAGGGGGACCGGGGAGCTGTTTTTT
>TRBV10-3|16|.|few|TRBJ2-7
CAISEFTTVSLYEQYF
TGTGCCATCAGTGAGTTCACGACAGTCAGTCTCTACGAGCAGTACTTC
>TRBV7-9|16|.|few|TRBJ2-1
CASSIGPGVFRNEQFF
TGTGCCAGCAGCATAGGTCCAGGGGTCTTTCGCAATGAGCAGTTCTTC
>TRBV7-2|16|TRBD2|few|TRBJ2-1
CASSLGGLAGEGEQFF
TGTGCCAGCAGCTTAGGGGGACTAGCGGGAGAAGGGGAGCAGTTCTTC
>TRBV7-2|13|.|.|TRBJ2-7
CASSFNSPYEQYF
TGTGCCAGCAGCTTCAACAGCCCCTACGAGCAGTACTTC
>TRBV7-2|15|TRBD1|.|TRBJ2-1
CASSLAGQGYNEQFF
TGTGCCAGCAGCTTAGCTGGACAGGGATACAATGAGCAGTTCTTC
>TRBV4-1|16|TRBD1|.|TRBJ2-1
CASSQPDRVRTNEQFF
TGCGCCAGCAGCCAACCCGACAGGGTAAGGACGAATGAGCAGTTCTTC
>TRBV20-1|11|.|few|TRBJ2-1
CSAPVVNEQFF
TGCAGTGCTCCCGTAGTGAATGAGCAGTTCTTC
>TRBV7-6|14|TRBD2|.|TRBJ2-7
CASSLSGNSYEQYF
TGTGCCAGCAGCTTGAGCGGGAATTCCTACGAGCAGTACTTC